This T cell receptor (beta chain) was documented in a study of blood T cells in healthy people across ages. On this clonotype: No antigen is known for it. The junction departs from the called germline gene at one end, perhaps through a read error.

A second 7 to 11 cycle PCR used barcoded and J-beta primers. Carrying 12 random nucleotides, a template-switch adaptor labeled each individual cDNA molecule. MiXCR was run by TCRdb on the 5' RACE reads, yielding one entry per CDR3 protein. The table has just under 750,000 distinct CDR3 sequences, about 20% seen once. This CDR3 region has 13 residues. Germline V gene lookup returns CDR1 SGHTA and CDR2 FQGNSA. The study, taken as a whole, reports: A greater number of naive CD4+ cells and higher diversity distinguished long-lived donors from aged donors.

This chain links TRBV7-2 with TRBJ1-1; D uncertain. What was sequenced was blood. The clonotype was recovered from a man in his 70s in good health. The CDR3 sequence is CASSLIQVAEAFF. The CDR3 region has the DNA TGCGCCAGCAGCTTAATCCAGGTCGCTGAAGCTTTCTTT.